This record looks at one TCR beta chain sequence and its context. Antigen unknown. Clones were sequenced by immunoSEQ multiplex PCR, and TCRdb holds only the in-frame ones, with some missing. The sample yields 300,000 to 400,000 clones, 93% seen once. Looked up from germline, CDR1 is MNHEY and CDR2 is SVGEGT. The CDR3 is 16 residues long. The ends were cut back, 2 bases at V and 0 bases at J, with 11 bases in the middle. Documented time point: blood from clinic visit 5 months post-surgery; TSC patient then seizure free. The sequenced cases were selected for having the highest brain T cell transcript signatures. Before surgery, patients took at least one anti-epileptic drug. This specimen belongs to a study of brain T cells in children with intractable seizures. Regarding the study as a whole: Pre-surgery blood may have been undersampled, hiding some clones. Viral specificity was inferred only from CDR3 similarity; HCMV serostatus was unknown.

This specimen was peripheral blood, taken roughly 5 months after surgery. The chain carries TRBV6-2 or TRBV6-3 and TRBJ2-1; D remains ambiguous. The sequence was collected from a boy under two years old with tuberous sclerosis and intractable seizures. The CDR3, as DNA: TGTGCCAGCAGTTACCGGCGGAGAAGCTCCTACAATGAGCAGTTCTTC. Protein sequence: CASSYRRRSSYNEQFF.